The 5 T cell receptor beta chains reported below all come from one sample, sequenced in a study of blood T cell repertoires in COVID-19. Assay: immunoSEQ multiplex PCR; the TCRdb copy retains only in-frame clones and omits some. The data hold approximately 270,000 clones, with 80% to 90% observed a single time. The sequencing sample was made of PBMCs or T cells enriched from blood (not recorded which). The origin of the receptors is a woman aged 25 to 39 with acute COVID-19.

The V call is TRBV7-6, the J call TRBJ2-3; maybe TRBD2 (5 bases). This CDR3 contains 14 residues. Germline CDR1 and CDR2: SGHVS and FNYEAQ. Trimming removed 0 bases from V and 6 bases from J, with 10 bases in between. CDR3 protein: CASSLAGASDTQYF. The CDR3 nucleotides read TGTGCCAGCAGCTTAGCGGGAGCTTCGGATACGCAGTATTTT.

The CDR3 region is CSVETRTVGTEAFF. CDR3 nucleotides: TGCAGCGTTGAAACCCGGACAGTCGGGACTGAAGCTTTCTTT. The V call is TRBV29-1, the J call TRBJ1-1; tentatively, D is TRBD1 (6 bases). V was shortened by 2 bases and J by 5 bases, with 15 bases between the two germline ends. This CDR3 is 14 amino acids long. Germline lookup yields CDR1 SQVTM and CDR2 ANQGSEA.

Note on this clone: This CDR3 is also generated by other DNA sequences in the sample. The chain recombines TRBV27 with TRBJ2-7, with D possibly matching TRBD1 (6 bases). CDR3 length: 12 amino acids. Trimming took off 2 bases at V and 6 bases at J, with 8 bases between the two ends. Germline lookup yields CDR1 MNHEY and CDR2 SMNVEV (reference sequence). The CDR3 coding sequence is TGTGCCAGCAGTTTACAGGGGAGCGAGCAGTACTTC. Translated, it gives CASSLQGSEQYF.

The chain combines TRBV6-5 with TRBJ2-7; D may be TRBD1 (6 bases). CDR1 and CDR2 from the germline V gene are MNHEY and SVGAGI. The CDR3 has 15 amino acids. V lost 6 bases to trimming and J lost 3 bases, with 18 bases between them. CDR3 loop: CASSQSLQGFYEQYF. The CDR3 nucleotides are TGTGCCAGCAGCCAATCGTTACAGGGATTCTACGAGCAGTACTTC.

The chain has TRBV3-1 (or the pseudogene TRBV3-2) and TRBJ2-5, with 12 bases that match TRBD2. The trim removed 3 bases at V and 4 bases at J, leaving 6 bases unmatched. Germline CDR1 and CDR2: LGHDT and YNNKEL (reference sequence). This CDR3 has 16 residues. The CDR3 coding sequence is TGTGCCAGCAGCCACCGACTAGCGGGAGAAGTAGAGACCCAGTACTTC. Translating it yields CASSHRLAGEVETQYF.